Below, 12 T cell receptor beta chains from the same sample are listed, as sequenced in a study of T-cell memory formation after mild COVID-19. TCRdb re-derived calls from the 5' RACE reads in MiXCR, one entry per CDR3 protein. The repertoire includes tens of thousands of distinct CDR3 sequences, 10% to 15% of them detected once, and about a quarter sits in the top ten. Sequences were obtained from PBMCs or a T cell subset sorted from them (not recorded which). These receptors all stem from an adult woman who had mild COVID-19 (a few samples of this study predate the infection). Cell type and time point are not known.

A few counts support this clonotype. The chain links TRBV12-3 or TRBV12-4 to TRBJ1-5, with TRBD1 identical over 7 bases. The CDR3 spans 14 residues. J lost 1 base, V lost 4 bases, and 1 base had no gene match. DNA for the CDR3: TGTGCCAGCAGTTGGGACAGCAGCAATCAGCCCCAGCATTTT. Protein: CASSWDSSNQPQHF.

This clonotype showed up just a few times. The rearrangement joins TRBV5-6 to TRBJ2-7, with 7 bases matching TRBD2. V was pared by 0 bases and J by 3 bases, with 3 bases of the junction left unmatched. Germline V gene lookup returns CDR1 SGHDT and CDR2 YYEEEE. This CDR3 contains 14 residues. The CDR3 DNA is TGTGCCAGCAGCTTGGGCGCTAGCGGCTACGAGCAGTACTTC. Translated, it gives CASSLGASGYEQYF.

The rearrangement uses TRBV4-3 and TRBJ2-4; the match to TRBD1 covers 8 bases. With V trimmed by 0 bases and J by 0 bases, 4 bases remained unmatched. Germline CDR1 is LGHNA and CDR2 is YSLEER. The CDR3 sequence is 17 residues long. The CDR3 here is CASSQDIGTGAKNIQYF. The CDR3 DNA sequence: TGCGCCAGCAGCCAAGATATCGGGACAGGAGCCAAAAACATTCAGTACTTC.

This clonotype was seen many times. The rearrangement uses TRBV24-1 and TRBJ2-7; TRBD2 matches 11 bases. The V gene end was trimmed by 4 bases and the J gene end by 2 bases; junction bases not matched to a gene: 6. The CDR3 contains 16 residues. Germline CDR1 and CDR2: KGHDR and SFDVKD. CDR3 sequence (DNA): TGTGCCACCAGTGACTCCGGGACTAGCGGCACCTACGAGCAGTACTTC. This translates into CATSDSGTSGTYEQYF.

V usage is TRBV7-2 and J usage is TRBJ2-7; a possible D gene is TRBD1 (6 bases). Trimming took 6 bases from V and 1 from J, leaving 13 bases between them. The CDR3 loop spans 14 amino acids. Germline assignment: CDR1 SGHTA and CDR2 FQGNSA. DNA of the CDR3: TGTGCCAGCAGTCAACAGGGACCTTCCTACGAGCAGTACTTC. Encoded protein: CASSQQGPSYEQYF.

This CDR3 is CAWRVAGGADTQYF. The CDR3 DNA reads TGTGCCTGGAGGGTAGCGGGAGGTGCAGATACGCAGTATTTT. This chain uses TRBV30 with TRBJ2-3; 10 bases map to TRBD2. The junction had 4 bases not matched to a gene; V was cut back by 3 bases and J by 4 bases. CDR1 GTSNPN and CDR2 SVGIG come from the germline V gene (reference sequence). This CDR3 contains 14 residues.

The J gene is TRBJ2-3, the V gene TRBV20-1; no clear D gene. V shed 3 bases and J shed 3 bases, with 7 bases lying between them. Germline V lookup: CDR1 DFQATT, CDR2 SNEGSKA (reference sequence). CDR3 length: 12 amino acids. DNA of the CDR3: TGCAGTGCTAGTTTCAGGACAGATACGCAGTATTTT. Translating it yields CSASFRTDTQYF.

The chain is built from TRBV20-1 and TRBJ1-4; D may be TRBD1 (5 bases). The CDR3 extends over 15 amino acids. Germline V lookup: CDR1 DFQATT, CDR2 SNEGSKA (reference sequence). With 3 bases removed from V and 3 bases from J, the gap between germline ends came to 14 bases. CDR3 amino acids: CSASRDRGANEKLFF. The CDR3 bases are TGCAGTGCTAGTAGGGACCGCGGGGCTAATGAAAAACTGTTTTTT.

At least ten counts were recorded for this clonotype. The rearrangement links TRBV4-2 to TRBJ2-1; 7 bases agree with TRBD2. Germline lookup yields CDR1 LGHNA and CDR2 YNFKEQ. The CDR3 consists of 15 residues. Trimming at V came to 1 base and at J to 2 bases, leaving 2 bases not matched to a gene. DNA for the CDR3: TGTGCCAGCAGCCAAGCTAGCGGTGCCTACAATGAGCAGTTCTTC. Protein sequence: CASSQASGAYNEQFF.

This clonotype has just a few counts. The V call is TRBV29-1, the J call TRBJ2-6; 9 positions agree with TRBD1. Germline V gene data show CDR1 as SQVTM and CDR2 as ANQGSEA. Trimming took 4 bases from V and 1 from J; bases not matched to a gene: 14. The CDR3 extends over 19 amino acids. CDR3 in amino acids: CSVVRQGGLELSGANVLTF. The DNA of the CDR3 is TGCAGCGTTGTTCGACAGGGGGGCCTCGAATTATCTGGGGCCAACGTCCTGACTTTC.

This clonotype was seen a few times. The rearrangement links TRBV6-2 or TRBV6-3 to TRBJ1-1; no firm D call. CDR3 length: 13 amino acids. From germline, CDR1 is MNHEY and CDR2 SVGEGT. V was shortened by 3 bases and J by 1 base, with 6 bases between the two germline ends. CDR3 in amino acids: CASSYTGNTEAFF. The CDR3 coding sequence is TGTGCCAGCAGTTATACGGGGAACACTGAAGCTTTCTTT.

The J gene is TRBJ1-2, the V gene TRBV4-3; D is perhaps TRBD1 (6 bases). The V end lost 2 bases, the J end lost 1 base, and 14 bases lay between the germline ends. The CDR3 consists of 16 residues. From germline, CDR1 is LGHNA and CDR2 YSLEER. The chain's CDR3 is CASSQSRTVSNYGYTF. CDR3 coding DNA: TGCGCCAGCAGCCAATCTCGGACAGTCAGTAACTATGGCTACACCTTC.